Listed here are 13 T cell receptor beta chains from one sample, sequenced in a study of OX40 agonist ivuxolimab in advanced cancers. Data came from immunoSEQ multiplex PCR; TCRdb stores just in-frame clones and leaves some out. The table records 65,000 to 85,000 clones, about nine tenths of them present only once. Sequenced here: CD4+ or CD8+ T cells sorted from blood, sampled in a trial of the OX40 agonist ivuxolimab. The origin of the receptors is an adult with an advanced solid tumor such as melanoma, head and neck, liver or kidney cancer.

The chain is built from TRBV13 and TRBJ2-7; TRBD2 matches at 12 bases. V shed 4 bases, J shed 1 base, and the junction held 11 bases outside the gene matches. In germline, CDR1 is PRHDT, CDR2 FYEKMQ (reference sequence). This CDR3 region has 18 residues. CDR3: CASSSRTSGVGLSYEQYF. CDR3 DNA sequence: TGTGCCAGCAGCTCGCGGACTAGCGGGGTGGGATTGTCCTACGAGCAGTACTTC. Drawing the rest from reference TRBV13 and TRBJ2-7, the complete variable domain is AAGVIQSPRHLIKEKRETATLKCYPIPRHDTVYWYQQGPGQDPQFLISFYEKMQSDKGSIPDRFSAQQFSDYHSELNMSSLELGDSALYFCASSSRTSGVGLSYEQYFGPGTRLTVT.

The V gene is TRBV15, the J gene TRBJ1-4, with D perhaps TRBD1 (5 bases). Germline V lookup: CDR1 LNHNV, CDR2 YYDKDF (reference sequence). The CDR3 loop spans 15 amino acids. The ends were cut back, 0 bases at V and 7 bases at J, with 12 bases in the middle. The CDR3 nucleotides are TGTGCCACCAGCAGAGAGTTCATTGGGGGTGAAAAACTGTTTTTT. Amino acids: CATSREFIGGEKLFF. Complete variable domain (other parts from reference TRBV15 and TRBJ1-4): DAMVIQNPRYQVTQFGKPVTLSCSQTLNHNVMYWYQQKSSQAPKLLFHYYDKDFNNEADTPDNFQSRRPNTSFCFLDIRSPGLGDTAMYLCATSREFIGGEKLFFGSGTQLSVL.

This clone was observed once. The V call is TRBV7-9, the J call TRBJ2-7; 9 bases align to TRBD1. The CDR3 totals 16 residues. Germline assignment: CDR1 SEHNR and CDR2 FQNEAQ (reference sequence). The V segment lost 5 bases and the J segment 3 bases; nucleotides outside the gene matches: 11. CDR3 nucleotides: TGTGCCAGCAGCAAAAACACAGACAGGGGGAACTACGAGCAGTACTTC. Translation: CASSKNTDRGNYEQYF.

The V call is TRBV5-5, the J call TRBJ2-5, with a possible D match to TRBD1 (6 bases). The CDR3 contains 13 residues. The germline gives CDR1 SGHKS, CDR2 YYEKEE (reference sequence). Trimming removed 1 base at V and 5 bases at J, with 9 bases between. CDR3 coding DNA: TGTGCCAGCAGCTTGTACAGGGAGGAGACCCAGTACTTC. Translating gives CASSLYREETQYF.

This chain links TRBV18 with TRBJ2-7, with TRBD1 identical over 10 bases. This CDR3 is 15 amino acids long. J lost 4 bases, V lost 2 bases, and 5 bases had no gene match. Looked up from germline, CDR1 is KGHSH and CDR2 is LQKENI. The CDR3 nucleotides are TGTGCCAGCTCACCAGGGACAGGGGTCGTTTACGAGCAGTACTTC. This gives the protein CASSPGTGVVYEQYF. The variable domain in full, with the rest retrieved from reference TRBV18 and TRBJ2-7, is NAGVMQNPRHLVRRRGQEARLRCSPMKGHSHVYWYRQLPEEGLKFMVYLQKENIIDESGMPKERFSAEFPKEGPSILRIQQVVRGDSAAYFCASSPGTGVVYEQYFGPGTRLTVT.

The chain links TRBV2 to TRBJ1-2; possibly TRBD1 for D (6 bases). This CDR3 is built from 14 residues. V was cut by 5 bases and J by 5 bases, with 15 bases left in between. Germline V gene data show CDR1 as SNHLY and CDR2 as FYNNEI. This CDR3 is CASSNQGQKYGYTF. The CDR3 bases are TGTGCCAGCAGTAACCAAGGACAGAAGTATGGCTACACCTTC.

This chain uses TRBV7-3 with TRBJ2-3; D gene uncertain. Trimming took off 5 bases at V and 5 bases at J, with 8 bases between the two ends. The CDR3 sequence is 12 residues long. CDR1 and CDR2 from the germline V gene are SGHTA and FQGTGA. CDR3 residues: CASSAYGDTQYF. In DNA form, the CDR3 reads TGTGCCAGCAGCGCCTATGGAGATACGCAGTATTTT.

V gene TRBV6-6 combines with J gene TRBJ2-7; possibly TRBD2 for D (6 bases). V was pared by 4 bases and J by 0 bases, with 13 bases between. This CDR3 is built from 15 residues. The germline CDR1 and CDR2 sequences are MNHNY and SVGAGI (reference sequence). The DNA of the CDR3 is TGTGCCAGCAGTTCACGGAGGGGCCGCTCCTACGAGCAGTACTTC. Its protein is CASSSRRGRSYEQYF.

V gene TRBV6-1 combines with J gene TRBJ2-1; 9 bases are a match to TRBD2. Germline values: CDR1 MNHNS, CDR2 SASEGT. CDR3 length: 17 residues. J gave up 6 bases and V 4 bases, and 13 bases lay outside the gene matches. CDR3: CASSARPGLAYGNEQFF. Here the CDR3 DNA reads TGTGCCAGCAGTGCCCGTCCGGGACTAGCATACGGCAATGAGCAGTTCTTC.

The gene calls are TRBV6-6 and TRBJ2-3; D is ambiguous. Per germline, CDR1 MNHNY and CDR2 SVGAGI (reference sequence). V lost 5 bases and J 0 bases, leaving 12 bases between the germline ends. The CDR3 sequence is 15 residues long. The CDR3 nucleotides are TGTGCCAGCAGTCAACAGTCCACTAGCACAGATACGCAGTATTTT. As protein: CASSQQSTSTDTQYF.

This sequence joins TRBV7-9 and TRBJ1-5; possible D gene TRBD1, 6 bases. V lost 5 bases to trimming and J lost 8 bases, with 19 bases between them. This CDR3 contains 15 residues. Per germline, CDR1 SEHNR and CDR2 FQNEAQ (reference sequence). The CDR3 region has the DNA TGTGCCAGCAGCGGAGGACAGAAGGCGGATGAGCCCCAGCATTTT. Its protein product is CASSGGQKADEPQHF.

J is TRBJ2-5 and V is TRBV29-1; 7 nucleotides match TRBD1. The CDR3 covers 16 residues. J gave up 2 bases and V 7 bases, and 16 bases lay outside the gene matches. From germline, CDR1 is SQVTM and CDR2 ANQGSEA. CDR3 bases: TGCAGCGAGCCAACAGGGGCGGCTGCACATCAAGAGACCCAGTACTTC. Its translation is CSEPTGAAAHQETQYF.

The V call is TRBV6-1, the J call TRBJ2-3; unclear D gene. Germline values: CDR1 MNHNS, CDR2 SASEGT. CDR3 length: 11 residues. Trimming removed 8 bases at V and 6 bases at J, with 9 bases between. CDR3 sequence reads: CASGPFDTQYF. CDR3 in DNA: TGTGCCAGCGGCCCGTTTGATACGCAGTATTTT.